The 10 T cell receptor beta chains presented below share a single source sample, sequenced in a study of radiotherapy plus CTLA-4 blockade in lung cancer. Here immunoSEQ multiplex PCR was the method, and the copy in TCRdb shows in-frame clones only, minus some. The table shows about 73,000 clones, with roughly 87% occurring only once. The sequencing used peripheral blood, collected from a patient treated with radiotherapy plus ipilimumab. These receptors were obtained from a human donor with non-small cell lung cancer that progressed on radiotherapy plus ipilimumab.

The J gene is TRBJ2-1, the V gene TRBV2; D call uncertain. The CDR3 is 17 residues long. Germline V gene lookup returns CDR1 SNHLY and CDR2 FYNNEI. Trimming cost V 2 bases and J 0 bases, with 14 bases left between them. Here the CDR3 reads CASSELAPWSSYNEQFF. The CDR3, as DNA: TGTGCCAGCAGTGAACTTGCTCCCTGGAGCTCCTACAATGAGCAGTTCTTC.

The chain employs TRBV7-9 and TRBJ1-1; TRBD1 aligns across 7 bases. With V trimmed by 1 base and J by 4 bases, 3 bases remained unmatched. There are 14 residues in the CDR3. Germline V lookup: CDR1 SEHNR, CDR2 FQNEAQ (reference sequence). In DNA, the CDR3 is TGTGCCAGCAGCTTAGGGACAGGAGTCACTGAAGCTTTCTTT. Translation: CASSLGTGVTEAFF.

V is TRBV27 and J is TRBJ1-2; 8 nucleotides line up with TRBD1. The germline gives CDR1 MNHEY, CDR2 SMNVEV (reference sequence). CDR3 length equals 13 residues. After removal of 6 bases from V and 1 base from J, the junction contained 1 base not matched to a gene. CDR3: CASRTGVNYGYTF. CDR3 bases: TGTGCCAGCAGGACAGGGGTTAACTATGGCTACACCTTC.

Only a few counts were recorded for this clone. The chain recombines TRBV19 with TRBJ2-6; D unclear. V lost 8 bases and J lost 0, with 8 bases in between. CDR1 and CDR2 from the germline V gene are LNHDA and SQIVND (reference sequence). CDR3 length: 14 residues. The CDR3 loop reads CASLLNSGANVLTF. CDR3 sequence (DNA): TGTGCCAGTTTACTCAACTCTGGGGCCAACGTCCTGACTTTC.

The CDR3 is CASPTSGSNDEQFF. The CDR3 region has the DNA TGTGCCAGCCCCACTAGCGGGAGTAACGATGAGCAGTTCTTC. The chain employs TRBV5-4 and TRBJ2-1, with 11 positions matching TRBD2. Germline V gene data show CDR1 as SGHNT and CDR2 as YYREEE (reference sequence). V lost 7 bases to trimming and J lost 8 bases; unmatched junction nucleotides: 8. There are 14 residues in the CDR3.

The chain employs TRBV2 and TRBJ2-7, with 9 bases matching TRBD2. J lost 2 bases, V lost 5 bases, and 13 bases had no gene match. CDR3 length equals 17 residues. Germline V CDR1 and CDR2: SNHLY, FYNNEI. The CDR3 nucleotides read TGTGCCAGCAGTACGACTAGCGGCCGGACTTCTACCTACGAGCAGTACTTC. Translated: CASSTTSGRTSTYEQYF. Full variable domain (remainder filled in from reference TRBV2 and TRBJ2-7): EPEVTQTPSHQVTQMGQEVILRCVPISNHLYFYWYRQILGQKVEFLVSFYNNEISEKSEIFDDQFSVERPDGSNFTLKIRSTKLEDSAMYFCASSTTSGRTSTYEQYFGPGTRLTVT.

J is TRBJ2-6 and V is TRBV5-1, with TRBD1 matching over 7 bases. V shed 7 bases, J shed 2 bases, and the junction held 9 bases outside the gene matches. The CDR3 is 16 amino acids. CDR1 and CDR2 from the germline V gene are SGHRS and YFSETQ. The CDR3 nucleotides read TGCGCCAGCTCTTCATTTCAGGGGGCTGGGGCCAACGTCCTGACTTTC. Its protein product is CASSSFQGAGANVLTF.

DNA for the CDR3: TGCGCCAGCAGCCAAAGCGGGAGAAGGGGTGGTGGGGATACGCAGTATTTT. Its protein is CASSQSGRRGGGDTQYF. The rearrangement links TRBV4-1 to TRBJ2-3; 8 bases are a match to TRBD2. Trimming at V came to 2 bases and at J to 6 bases, leaving 13 bases not matched to a gene. The germline gives CDR1 MGHRA, CDR2 YSYEKL. The CDR3 totals 17 residues.

This clone was observed a single time. The chain combines TRBV6-6 with TRBJ2-1; 7 bases are shared with TRBD2. CDR1 MNHNY and CDR2 SVGAGI come from the germline V gene (reference sequence). CDR3 size: 14 residues. With V trimmed by 0 bases and J by 8 bases, 4 bases remained unmatched. The CDR3 is CASSYSGGRDEQFF. The DNA for the CDR3 is TGTGCCAGCAGTTACTCGGGAGGGAGGGATGAGCAGTTCTTC.

A word on this clone: This same CDR3 is encoded by further DNA sequences in the sample. V gene TRBV5-1 combines with J gene TRBJ2-5, with 7 bases identical to TRBD1. V dropped 3 bases and J dropped 2; count of bases not matched to a gene: 1. The CDR3 consists of 13 residues. The germline CDR1 and CDR2 sequences are SGHRS and YFSETQ. This CDR3 is CASSWDRQETQYF. The CDR3 region has the DNA TGCGCCAGCAGCTGGGACAGACAAGAGACCCAGTACTTC.